The clone carrying this T cell receptor beta chain was counted a few times. What it binds is not known. This CDR3 has 18 residues. Trimming shortened V by 4 bases and J by 5 bases, and 27 bases separated the two germline ends. From germline, CDR1 is SGHDT and CDR2 YYEEEE. Conversion of TCR transcripts into cDNA relied on 5'RACE template switching, which added a universal primer site and UMIs. From the 5' RACE reads, TCRdb called clonotypes with MiXCR, one entry per CDR3 protein. Of about 350,000 distinct CDR3 sequences listed, about 7.8% were seen once; the top ten hold 17%. This record belongs to a study of T cells after yellow fever vaccination. Findings and caveats of the study: The secondary response peaked faster, at day 5 versus 15, but was weaker.

Sample: PBMCs, taken about 49 days after the first yellow fever vaccination. This receptor was identified in a man aged 18 to 30 who received the YFV17D yellow fever vaccine. The chain recombines TRBV5-6 with TRBJ2-5, with D perhaps matching TRBD1 (5 bases). This CDR3 is CASSLQNRQIAGSETQYF. Written as DNA, the CDR3 is TGTGCCAGCAGCCTACAGAATAGACAGATCGCCGGGTCGGAGACCCAGTACTTC.